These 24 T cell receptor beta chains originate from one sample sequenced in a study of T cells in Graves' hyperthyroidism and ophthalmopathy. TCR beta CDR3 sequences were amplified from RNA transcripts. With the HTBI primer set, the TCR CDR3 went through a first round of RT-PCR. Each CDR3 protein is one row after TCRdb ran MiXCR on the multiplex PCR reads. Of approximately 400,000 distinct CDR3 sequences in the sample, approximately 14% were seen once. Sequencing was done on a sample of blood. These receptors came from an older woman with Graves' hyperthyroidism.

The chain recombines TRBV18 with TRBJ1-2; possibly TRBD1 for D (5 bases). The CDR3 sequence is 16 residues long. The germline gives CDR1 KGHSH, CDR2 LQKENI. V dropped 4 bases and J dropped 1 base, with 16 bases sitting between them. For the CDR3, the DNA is TGTGCCAGCTCACAACGCCGCGGAGGGGATAACTATGGCTACACCTTC. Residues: CASSQRRGGDNYGYTF.

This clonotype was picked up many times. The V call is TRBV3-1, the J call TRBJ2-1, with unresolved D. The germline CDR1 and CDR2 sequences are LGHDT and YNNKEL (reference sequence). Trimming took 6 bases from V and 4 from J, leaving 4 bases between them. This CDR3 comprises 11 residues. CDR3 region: CASRLYNEQFF. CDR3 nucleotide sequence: TGTGCCAGCAGACTATACAATGAGCAGTTCTTC.

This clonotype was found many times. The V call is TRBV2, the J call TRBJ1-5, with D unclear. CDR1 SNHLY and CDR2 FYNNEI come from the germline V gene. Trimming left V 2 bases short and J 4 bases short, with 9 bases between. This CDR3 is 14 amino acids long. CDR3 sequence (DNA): TGTGCCAGCAGTGAAAACGGGTTAAATCAGCCCCAGCATTTT. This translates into CASSENGLNQPQHF.

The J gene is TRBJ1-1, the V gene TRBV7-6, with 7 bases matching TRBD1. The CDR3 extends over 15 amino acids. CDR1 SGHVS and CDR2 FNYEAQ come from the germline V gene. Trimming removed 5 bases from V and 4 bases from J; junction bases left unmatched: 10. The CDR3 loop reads CASSDPDRPITEAFF. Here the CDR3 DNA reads TGTGCCAGCAGCGACCCGGACAGGCCGATCACTGAAGCTTTCTTT.

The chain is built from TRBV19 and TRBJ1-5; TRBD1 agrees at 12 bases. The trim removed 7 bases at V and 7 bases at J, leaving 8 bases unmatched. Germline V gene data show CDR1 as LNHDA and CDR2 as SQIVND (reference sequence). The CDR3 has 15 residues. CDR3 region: CASIGGTGGRQPQHF. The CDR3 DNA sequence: TGTGCCAGTATCGGAGGGACAGGGGGCCGACAGCCCCAGCATTTT.

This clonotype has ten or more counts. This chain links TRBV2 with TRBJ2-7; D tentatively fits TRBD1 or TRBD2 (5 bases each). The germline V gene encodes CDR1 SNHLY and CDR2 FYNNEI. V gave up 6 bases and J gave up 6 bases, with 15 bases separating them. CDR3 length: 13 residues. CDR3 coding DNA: TGTGCCAGCAGGGGACCACACGAGGGCGAGCAGTACTTC. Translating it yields CASRGPHEGEQYF.

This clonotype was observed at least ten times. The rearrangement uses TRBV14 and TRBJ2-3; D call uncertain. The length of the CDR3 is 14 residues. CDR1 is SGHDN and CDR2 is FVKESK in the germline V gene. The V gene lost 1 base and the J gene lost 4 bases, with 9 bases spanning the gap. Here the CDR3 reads CASSQVPVPDTQYF. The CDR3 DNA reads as TGTGCCAGCAGCCAAGTTCCAGTCCCAGATACGCAGTATTTT.

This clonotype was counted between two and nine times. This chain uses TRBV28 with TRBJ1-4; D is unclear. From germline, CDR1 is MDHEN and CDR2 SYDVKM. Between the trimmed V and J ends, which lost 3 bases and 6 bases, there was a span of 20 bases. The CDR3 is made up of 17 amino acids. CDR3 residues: CASSFKGSHLKDEKLFF. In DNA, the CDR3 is TGTGCCAGCAGTTTCAAAGGCTCCCATCTAAAGGATGAAAAACTGTTTTTT. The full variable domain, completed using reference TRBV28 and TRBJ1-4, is DVKVTQSSRYLVKRTGEKVFLECVQDMDHENMFWYRQDPGLGLRLIYFSYDVKMKEKGDIPEGYSVSREKKERFSLILESASTNQTSMYLCASSFKGSHLKDEKLFFGSGTQLSVL.

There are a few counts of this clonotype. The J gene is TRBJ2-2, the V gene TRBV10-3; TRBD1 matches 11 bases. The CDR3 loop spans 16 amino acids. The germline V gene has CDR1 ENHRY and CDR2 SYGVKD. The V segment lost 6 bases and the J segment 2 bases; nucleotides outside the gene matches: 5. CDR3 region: CAIRTGQGANTGELFF. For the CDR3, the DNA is TGTGCCATCAGAACCGGACAGGGGGCAAACACCGGGGAGCTGTTTTTT.

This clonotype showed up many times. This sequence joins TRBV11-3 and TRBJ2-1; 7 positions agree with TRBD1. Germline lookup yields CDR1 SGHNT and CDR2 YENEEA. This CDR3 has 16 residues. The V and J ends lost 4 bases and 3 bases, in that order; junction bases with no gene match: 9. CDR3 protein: CASSSHRGAFYNEQFF. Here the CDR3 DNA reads TGTGCCAGCAGCTCCCACAGGGGAGCGTTCTACAATGAGCAGTTCTTC.

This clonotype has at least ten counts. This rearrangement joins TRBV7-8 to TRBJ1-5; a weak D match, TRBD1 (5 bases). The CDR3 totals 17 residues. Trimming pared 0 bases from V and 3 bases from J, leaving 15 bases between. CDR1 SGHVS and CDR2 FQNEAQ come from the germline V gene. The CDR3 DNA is TGTGCCAGCAGCTTAGCCGTCCTGCAGGGTTCCAATCAGCCCCAGCATTTT. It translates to CASSLAVLQGSNQPQHF.

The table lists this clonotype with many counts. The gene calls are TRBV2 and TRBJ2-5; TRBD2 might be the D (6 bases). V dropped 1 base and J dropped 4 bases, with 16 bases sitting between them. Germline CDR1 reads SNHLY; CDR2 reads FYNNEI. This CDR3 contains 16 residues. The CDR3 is CASSEDLAPARETQYF. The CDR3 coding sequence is TGTGCCAGCAGTGAAGATCTAGCGCCCGCCCGAGAGACCCAGTACTTC.

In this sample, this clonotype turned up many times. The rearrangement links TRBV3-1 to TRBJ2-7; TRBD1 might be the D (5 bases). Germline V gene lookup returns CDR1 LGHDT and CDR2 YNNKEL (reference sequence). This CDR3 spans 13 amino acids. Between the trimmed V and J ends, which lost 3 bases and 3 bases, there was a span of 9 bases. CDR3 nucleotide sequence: TGTGCCAGCAGCCAGGGGCGGAACTACGAGCAGTACTTC. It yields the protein CASSQGRNYEQYF.

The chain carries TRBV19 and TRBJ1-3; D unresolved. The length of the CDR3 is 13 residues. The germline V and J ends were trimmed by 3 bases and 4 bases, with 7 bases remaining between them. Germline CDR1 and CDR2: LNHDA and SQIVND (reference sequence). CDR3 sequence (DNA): TGTGCCAGTAGTATTATGGGCGGAAACACCATATATTTT. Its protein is CASSIMGGNTIYF.

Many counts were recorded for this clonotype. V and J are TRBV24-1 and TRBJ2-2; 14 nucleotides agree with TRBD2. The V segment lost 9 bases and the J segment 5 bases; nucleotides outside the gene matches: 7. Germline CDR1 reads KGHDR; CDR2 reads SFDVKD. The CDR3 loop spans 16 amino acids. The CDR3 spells CATSPGLAGVTGELFF. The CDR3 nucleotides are TGTGCCACCTCTCCGGGACTAGCGGGAGTTACCGGGGAGCTGTTTTTT.

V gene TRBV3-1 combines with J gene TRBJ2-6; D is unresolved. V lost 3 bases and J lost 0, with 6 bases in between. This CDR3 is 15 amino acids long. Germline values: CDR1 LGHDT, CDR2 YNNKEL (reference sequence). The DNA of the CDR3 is TGTGCCAGCAGCCATTTCGGCTCTGGGGCCAACGTCCTGACTTTC. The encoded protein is CASSHFGSGANVLTF.

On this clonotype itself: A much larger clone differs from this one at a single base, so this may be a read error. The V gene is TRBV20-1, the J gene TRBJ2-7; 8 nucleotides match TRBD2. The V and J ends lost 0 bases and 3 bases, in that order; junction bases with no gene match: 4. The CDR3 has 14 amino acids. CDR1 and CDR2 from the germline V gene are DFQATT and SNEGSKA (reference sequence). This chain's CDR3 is CSAREPAGGYEQYF. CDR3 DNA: TGCAGTGCTAGAGAGCCGGCGGGAGGCTACGAGCAGTACTTC.

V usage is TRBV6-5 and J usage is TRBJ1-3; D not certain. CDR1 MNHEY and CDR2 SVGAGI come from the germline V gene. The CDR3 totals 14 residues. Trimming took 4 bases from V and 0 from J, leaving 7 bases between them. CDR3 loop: CASSLHSSGNTIYF. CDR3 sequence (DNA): TGTGCCAGCAGTTTACACAGCTCTGGAAACACCATATATTTT.

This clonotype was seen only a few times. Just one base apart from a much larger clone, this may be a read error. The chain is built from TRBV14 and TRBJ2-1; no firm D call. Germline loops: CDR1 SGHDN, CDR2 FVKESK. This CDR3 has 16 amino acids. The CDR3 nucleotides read TGTGTCAGCAGCCCTCCCGCCCCCAGGCCCTACAATGAGCAGTTCTTC. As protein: CVSSPPAPRPYNEQFF.

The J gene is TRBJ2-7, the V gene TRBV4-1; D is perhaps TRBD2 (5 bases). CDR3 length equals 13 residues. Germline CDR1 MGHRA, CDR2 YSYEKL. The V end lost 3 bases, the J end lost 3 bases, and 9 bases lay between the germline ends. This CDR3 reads CASSQDGGYEQYF. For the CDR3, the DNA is TGCGCCAGCAGCCAGGATGGAGGCTACGAGCAGTACTTC.

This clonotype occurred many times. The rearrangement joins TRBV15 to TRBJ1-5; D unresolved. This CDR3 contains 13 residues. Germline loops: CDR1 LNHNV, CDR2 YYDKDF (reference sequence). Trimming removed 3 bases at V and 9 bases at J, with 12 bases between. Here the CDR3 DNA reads TGTGCCACCAGCAGGGACGGAGGGTGGCCCCAGCATTTT. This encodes CATSRDGGWPQHF.

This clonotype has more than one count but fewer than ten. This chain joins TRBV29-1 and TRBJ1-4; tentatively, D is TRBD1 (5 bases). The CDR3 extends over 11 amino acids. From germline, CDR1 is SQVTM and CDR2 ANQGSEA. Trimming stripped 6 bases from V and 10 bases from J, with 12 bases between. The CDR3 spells CSVEDMGKLFF. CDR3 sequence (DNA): TGCAGCGTAGAGGACATGGGAAAACTGTTTTTT.

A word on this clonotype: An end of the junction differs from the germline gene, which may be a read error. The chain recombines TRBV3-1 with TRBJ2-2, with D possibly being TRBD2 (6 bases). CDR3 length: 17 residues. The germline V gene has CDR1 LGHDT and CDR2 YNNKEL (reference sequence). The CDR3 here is CASSQGGGRMWDRGAVF. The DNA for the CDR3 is TGTGCCAGCAGCCAAGGTGGGGGGAGGATGTGGGACCGGGGAGCTGTTTTT.

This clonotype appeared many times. CDR3 sequence: CASNERGQAPAFF. The CDR3 DNA follows: TGTGCCAGCAACGAACGTGGGCAGGCCCCGGCTTTCTTT. The rearrangement uses TRBV2 and TRBJ1-1; D gene unclear. The CDR3 covers 13 residues. The germline CDR1 and CDR2 sequences are SNHLY and FYNNEI. Trimming stripped 7 bases from V and 11 bases from J, with 20 bases between.